A single sample gave rise to the 20 T cell receptor beta chains below, sequenced in a study of T cells after yellow fever vaccination. TCRdb re-derived calls from the 5' RACE reads in MiXCR, one entry per CDR3 protein. The sample includes some 120,000 distinct CDR3 sequences, 15% of them seen just once. The input for sequencing was CD8+ T cells sorted from PBMCs, taken 5 days after the yellow fever booster vaccination. The receptors come from a man aged 18 to 30 who received the YFV17D yellow fever vaccine.

The rearrangement links TRBV20-1 to TRBJ1-5; D uncertain. The CDR3 covers 14 residues. Germline CDR1 and CDR2: DFQATT and SNEGSKA (reference sequence). Trimming took 6 bases from V and 0 from J, leaving 12 bases between them. The CDR3: CSATVHNSNQPQHF. The CDR3 bases are TGCAGTGCGACCGTGCACAATAGCAATCAGCCCCAGCATTTT.

This clonotype was observed many times. CDR3 residues: CATELFGNTEAFF. CDR3 nucleotide sequence: TGTGCCACCGAGCTTTTCGGGAACACTGAAGCTTTCTTT. The gene calls are TRBV28 and TRBJ1-1; D is unclear. The germline V gene has CDR1 MDHEN and CDR2 SYDVKM. This CDR3 is built from 13 residues. The V end lost 10 bases, the J end lost 1 base, and 13 bases lay between the germline ends. Full variable domain (missing parts from reference TRBV28 and TRBJ1-1): DVKVTQSSRYLVKRTGEKVFLECVQDMDHENMFWYRQDPGLGLRLIYFSYDVKMKEKGDIPEGYSVSREKKERFSLILESASTNQTSMYLCATELFGNTEAFFGQGTRLTVV.

The gene calls are TRBV2 and TRBJ2-7; D unresolved. The CDR3 extends over 14 amino acids. Germline V gene lookup returns CDR1 SNHLY and CDR2 FYNNEI. The ends were cut back, 11 bases at V and 2 bases at J, with 19 bases in the middle. CDR3 loop: CAVFESGKPYEQYF. The CDR3 coding sequence is TGTGCCGTATTTGAATCTGGCAAACCCTACGAGCAGTACTTC.

In its sample, this clonotype was seen a few times. The CDR3 DNA is TGTGCCAGCAGTTTTGAAACCGGGGAGCTGTTTTTT. Its translation: CASSFETGELFF. The V and J genes are TRBV12-3 or TRBV12-4 and TRBJ2-2; no definite D call. The CDR3 contains 12 residues. The V end lost 3 bases, the J end lost 5 bases, and 4 bases lay between the germline ends.

This clonotype was seen more than once but under ten times. The V gene is TRBV7-9, the J gene TRBJ1-5, with a possible D match to TRBD1 (5 bases). V was shortened by 2 bases and J by 3 bases, with 17 bases between the two germline ends. The CDR3 spans 17 residues. The V gene's germline CDR1 is SEHNR and CDR2 FQNEAQ (reference sequence). The DNA of the CDR3 is TGTGCCAGCAGCTTAATAGCTTACACGACAGCCAATCAGCCCCAGCATTTT. Protein sequence: CASSLIAYTTANQPQHF.

This clonotype was detected only a few times. The V call is TRBV6-5, the J call TRBJ1-2; the match to TRBD1 covers 7 bases. The CDR3 is 13 residues long. CDR1 is MNHEY and CDR2 is SVGAGI in the germline V gene. Losses at the gene ends were 6 bases for V and 3 bases for J; bases not matched to a gene: 4. Here the CDR3 DNA reads TGTGCCAGCAGCCTGAGGGGGCACTATGGCTACACCTTC. It encodes CASSLRGHYGYTF.

In this sample, this clonotype turned up a few times. This sequence joins TRBV4-3 and TRBJ2-3, with 9 bases that match TRBD1. Unmatched junction bases numbered 9, after V lost 1 base and J lost 4 bases. CDR3 length: 17 residues. Germline assignment: CDR1 LGHNA and CDR2 YSLEER. The CDR3 spells CASSQVGQGDKADTQYF. The CDR3 nucleotides read TGCGCCAGCAGCCAAGTGGGACAGGGTGATAAAGCAGATACGCAGTATTTT.

The chain combines TRBV29-1 with TRBJ2-7; D might be TRBD1 (6 bases). CDR1 and CDR2 (germline): SQVTM, ANQGSEA. V was clipped by 5 bases and J by 2 bases, with 13 bases between them. The CDR3 runs 13 residues. The CDR3, as DNA: TGCAGCGTTAATCTCTGGGACACCTACGAGCAGTACTTC. It translates to CSVNLWDTYEQYF.

The chain has TRBV12-3 or TRBV12-4 and TRBJ1-4; no reliable D call. This CDR3 has 17 residues. Deletions cut 5 bases from V and 5 bases from J, with 21 bases between. The CDR3 reads CASSPLNPSASNEKLFF. The CDR3 nucleotides read TGTGCCAGCAGTCCCTTAAACCCATCAGCCTCAAATGAAAAACTGTTTTTT.

This clonotype was counted only a few times. This sequence joins TRBV12-3 or TRBV12-4 and TRBJ1-1; D is undetermined. Trimming took 7 bases from V and 9 from J, leaving 9 bases between them. CDR3 length: 10 residues. CDR3 in DNA: TGTGCCAGCATAGCGGGGAAAGCTTTCTTT. It yields the protein CASIAGKAFF.

The V call is TRBV4-2, the J call TRBJ1-2, with D possibly matching TRBD1 (5 bases). This CDR3 is built from 11 residues. CDR1 is LGHNA, CDR2 YNFKEQ, per germline. V lost 5 bases and J lost 7, with 8 bases in between. In DNA form, the CDR3 reads TGTGCCAGCAGCGTGGGGGGTGGCTACACCTTC. Translating it yields CASSVGGGYTF.

The chain carries TRBV5-6 and TRBJ1-3, with D unresolved. Germline CDR1 SGHDT, CDR2 YYEEEE. Deletions cut 0 bases from V and 0 bases from J, with 4 bases between. This CDR3 comprises 14 residues. The CDR3 region has the DNA TGTGCCAGCAGCTTGGTGTCCTCTGGAAACACCATATATTTT. This encodes CASSLVSSGNTIYF.

This clonotype was recorded at least ten times. The chain is built from TRBV5-1 and TRBJ2-3; D uncertain. Trimming cost V 5 bases and J 0 bases, with 7 bases left between them. CDR3 length equals 13 residues. Per the germline V gene, CDR1 is SGHRS and CDR2 is YFSETQ. This CDR3 reads CASRSDSTDTQYF. The DNA for the CDR3 is TGCGCCAGCAGGTCGGACAGCACAGATACGCAGTATTTT.

The CDR3 region is CASSLRTGGETQYF. The DNA for the CDR3 is TGTGCCAGCAGCCTTCGGACGGGGGGAGAGACCCAGTACTTC. The chain couples TRBV3-1 to TRBJ2-5; 7 bases fit TRBD2. The trim removed 4 bases at V and 4 bases at J, leaving 6 bases unmatched. This CDR3 contains 14 residues. Germline V gives CDR1 LGHDT, CDR2 YNNKEL (reference sequence).

This clonotype showed up many times. The CDR3 DNA reads TGTGCCAGCAGCTCCGTGGGGATTATCAATCAGCCCCAGCATTTT. Encoded protein: CASSSVGIINQPQHF. The rearrangement joins TRBV7-9 to TRBJ1-5, with unresolved D. CDR1 is SEHNR and CDR2 is FQNEAQ in the germline V gene (reference sequence). V was pared by 4 bases and J by 3 bases, with 13 bases between. The CDR3 is 15 amino acids.

CDR3 sequence: CTSSPRGEETQYF. The CDR3 nucleotides are TGCACCAGCAGCCCCAGGGGGGAAGAGACCCAGTACTTC. The V gene is TRBV1, the J gene TRBJ2-5; the table names TRBD1, a call not compared with the DNA. TRBV1 is recorded as a pseudogene. This CDR3 spans 13 amino acids.

This clonotype has more than one count but fewer than ten. The rearrangement uses TRBV4-1 and TRBJ2-1; 10 bases line up with TRBD2. The CDR3 length is 13 residues. The germline V gene encodes CDR1 MGHRA and CDR2 YSYEKL. Trimming at V came to 6 bases and at J to 6 bases, leaving 2 bases not matched to a gene. The CDR3 spells CASRLAGSNEQFF. The CDR3 coding sequence is TGCGCCAGCAGACTAGCGGGGAGCAATGAGCAGTTCTTC.

The J gene is TRBJ2-5, the V gene TRBV6-5, with a possible D match to TRBD1 (5 bases). CDR3 length: 13 residues. Germline assignment: CDR1 MNHEY and CDR2 SVGAGI. With 6 bases removed from V and 5 bases from J, the gap between germline ends came to 13 bases. CDR3 bases: TGTGCCAGCAGCAAGGGGAAGGTTGAGACCCAGTACTTC. Translating gives CASSKGKVETQYF.

This clonotype appeared many times. The V call is TRBV20-1, the J call TRBJ2-1; tentatively, D is TRBD2 (5 bases). Deletions cut 2 bases from V and 4 bases from J, with 6 bases between. The germline V gene encodes CDR1 DFQATT and CDR2 SNEGSKA (reference sequence). The length of the CDR3 is 12 residues. Here the CDR3 DNA reads TGCAGTGCTAGACCGGGGTACAATGAGCAGTTCTTC. It yields the protein CSARPGYNEQFF.

There are a few counts of this clonotype. This chain links TRBV6-2 or TRBV6-3 with TRBJ2-7; D gene uncertain. Deletions cut 6 bases from V and 5 bases from J, with 17 bases between. The CDR3 has 14 amino acids. Germline loops: CDR1 MNHEY, CDR2 SVGEGT. The CDR3 region is CASSLTYGRDEQYV. CDR3 nucleotide sequence: TGTGCCAGCAGCCTAACTTACGGCCGCGACGAGCAGTACGTC.